These 26 T cell receptor beta chains originate from one sample sequenced in a study of cytomegalovirus exposure and HLA in healthy donors. Primers for the PCR totalled 60 Vbeta and 13 Jbeta. Measured with immunoSEQ multiplex PCR; TCRdb has only the in-frame clones, and not every one. The sample consists of approximately 110,000 clones, around 80% of them appearing once. The sequencing input was PBMCs. The receptors originated from a man in his fifties or sixties in good health and CMV-seronegative.

The chain is built from TRBV5-1 and TRBJ1-1; D possibly corresponds to TRBD1 (5 bases). The CDR3 length is 16 residues. Trimming took 1 base from V and 1 from J, leaving 14 bases between them. Germline V CDR1 and CDR2: SGHRS, YFSETQ. The CDR3 bases are TGCGCCAGCAGCTTGCGGTTCGTAGGGGAGAACACTGAAGCTTTCTTT. Translating gives CASSLRFVGENTEAFF.

The chain employs TRBV25-1 and TRBJ1-1; 10 bases are a match to TRBD1. Germline CDR1 MGHDK, CDR2 SYGVNS. After removal of 2 bases from V and 4 bases from J, the junction contained 4 bases not matched to a gene. The CDR3 is 15 residues long. DNA for the CDR3: TGTGCCAGCAGTGAAGACAGGGGGCATGTCACTGAAGCTTTCTTT. Translation: CASSEDRGHVTEAFF.

The rearrangement joins TRBV4-3 to TRBJ1-2; D is uncertain. The CDR3 length is 16 residues. The germline V and J ends were trimmed by 0 bases and 8 bases, with 19 bases remaining between them. CDR1 and CDR2 (germline): LGHNA, YSLEER. CDR3: CASSQDSSGQVRGYTF. CDR3 bases: TGCGCCAGCAGCCAAGATTCCAGTGGGCAGGTGAGAGGCTACACCTTC.

The chain combines TRBV6-1 with TRBJ2-7; D is ambiguous. V was cut by 10 bases and J by 4 bases, with 11 bases left in between. The germline V gene encodes CDR1 MNHNS and CDR2 SASEGT. CDR3 length equals 11 residues. The DNA of the CDR3 is TGTGCCACCCTCGAACGGTACGAGCAGTACTTC. This gives the protein CATLERYEQYF.

J is TRBJ1-5 and V is TRBV7-9, with D hard to call. CDR1 SEHNR and CDR2 FQNEAQ come from the germline V gene (reference sequence). V shed 5 bases and J shed 3 bases, with 5 bases lying between them. The CDR3 covers 12 residues. The DNA of the CDR3 is TGTGCCAGCAGCCCAAACAATCAGCCCCAGCATTTT. Protein: CASSPNNQPQHF.

This chain's CDR3 is CASSSGTSGGKSGELFF. The CDR3 DNA reads TGTGCCAGCAGCTCCGGGACTAGCGGGGGGAAGTCCGGGGAGCTGTTTTTT. The J gene is TRBJ2-2, the V gene TRBV7-9, with 15 bases identical to TRBD2. V shed 4 bases, J shed 6 bases, and the junction held 6 bases outside the gene matches. This CDR3 comprises 17 residues. Germline values: CDR1 SEHNR, CDR2 FQNEAQ (reference sequence). The full variable domain, rest sourced from reference TRBV7-9 and TRBJ2-2, is DTGVSQNPRHKITKRGQNVTFRCDPISEHNRLYWYRQTLGQGPEFLTYFQNEAQLEKSRLLSDRFSAERPKGSFSTLEIQRTEQGDSAMYLCASSSGTSGGKSGELFFGEGSRLTVL.

This sequence joins TRBV7-9 and TRBJ2-7, with D maybe TRBD1 (6 bases). This CDR3 has 15 residues. Trimming cost V 1 base and J 2 bases, with 12 bases left between them. The V gene's germline CDR1 is SEHNR and CDR2 FQNEAQ (reference sequence). The CDR3 bases are TGTGCCAGCAGCTTAGGGGGTACAGGGACCTACGAGCAGTACTTC. It encodes CASSLGGTGTYEQYF.

The chain couples TRBV7-9 to TRBJ1-1; D ambiguous. The CDR3 consists of 15 residues. V was trimmed by 4 bases and J by 3 bases, leaving 15 bases between them. Germline V gene lookup returns CDR1 SEHNR and CDR2 FQNEAQ (reference sequence). The CDR3 DNA reads TGTGCCAGCAGCTCACCCCGTAACATGGACACTGAAGCTTTCTTT. Translation: CASSSPRNMDTEAFF.

The V call is TRBV14, the J call TRBJ1-3; D remains unclear. The CDR3 spans 15 residues. V lost 4 bases to trimming and J lost 0 bases, with 10 bases between them. From germline, CDR1 is SGHDN and CDR2 FVKESK. CDR3 loop: CASSRDIYSGNTIYF. The CDR3 region has the DNA TGTGCCAGCAGCCGCGACATTTACTCTGGAAACACCATATATTTT. Looking up the rest from reference TRBV14 and TRBJ1-3 gives the full variable domain: EAGVTQFPSHSVIEKGQTVTLRCDPISGHDNLYWYRRVMGKEIKFLLHFVKESKQDESGMPNNRFLAERTGGTYSTLKVQPAELEDSGVYFCASSRDIYSGNTIYFGEGSWLTVV.

The chain has TRBV6-6 and TRBJ1-5; the match to TRBD1 covers 10 bases. CDR1 MNHNY and CDR2 SVGAGI come from the germline V gene (reference sequence). This CDR3 contains 15 residues. V lost 7 bases to trimming and J lost 4 bases; unmatched junction nucleotides: 7. CDR3 nucleotide sequence: TGTGCCAGCATTAAGGGGGGACAGGGGAATCAGCCCCAGCATTTT. Its translation: CASIKGGQGNQPQHF.

The chain links TRBV27 to TRBJ2-7, with D unresolved. V lost 4 bases, J lost 5 bases, and 9 bases lay in between. Germline CDR1 reads MNHEY; CDR2 reads SMNVEV (reference sequence). The CDR3 sequence is 12 residues long. CDR3 sequence reads: CASSSIRDEQYF. The CDR3 coding sequence is TGTGCCAGCAGTTCTATCCGAGACGAGCAGTACTTC.

The V and J genes are TRBV5-1 and TRBJ1-3, with 7 nucleotides matching TRBD1. Trimming took 0 bases from V and 6 from J; bases not matched to a gene: 6. The CDR3 has 15 amino acids. Germline V gene lookup returns CDR1 SGHRS and CDR2 YFSETQ. Here the CDR3 reads CASSLEGQKVNTIYF. DNA of the CDR3: TGCGCCAGCAGCTTGGAGGGACAGAAGGTAAACACCATATATTTT.

This clone has a single count. V is TRBV9 and J is TRBJ2-1; the D is unclear. The CDR3 runs 14 residues. Trimming left V 0 bases short and J 7 bases short, with 11 bases between. Germline V lookup: CDR1 SGDLS, CDR2 YYNGEE. DNA of the CDR3: TGTGCCAGCAGCGTAGATGGGCAGCCTAATGAGCAGTTCTTC. Translation: CASSVDGQPNEQFF.

The chain carries TRBV30 and TRBJ2-2; D unclear. V was trimmed by 0 bases and J by 2 bases, leaving 7 bases between them. The length of the CDR3 is 14 residues. The germline CDR1 and CDR2 sequences are GTSNPN and SVGIG (reference sequence). CDR3: CAWSVSLNTGELFF. CDR3 coding DNA: TGTGCCTGGAGTGTATCGTTAAACACCGGGGAGCTGTTTTTT.

V usage is TRBV7-3 and J usage is TRBJ2-3; 13 bases agree with TRBD2. CDR1 and CDR2 (germline): SGHTA, FQGTGA. The CDR3 loop spans 20 amino acids. Losses at the gene ends were 5 bases for V and 3 bases for J; bases not matched to a gene: 17. CDR3 sequence reads: CASSPRTGGGLAGVTDTQYF. The DNA of the CDR3 is TGTGCCAGCAGCCCCCGGACAGGGGGAGGACTAGCGGGGGTTACAGATACGCAGTATTTT.

The chain recombines TRBV6-1 with TRBJ1-2; D might be TRBD1 (6 bases). Germline-derived CDR1 and CDR2 are MNHNS and SASEGT. This CDR3 has 16 residues. Trimming removed 2 bases at V and 5 bases at J, with 18 bases between. CDR3 sequence (DNA): TGTGCCAGCAGTGAACAACCCCGGACAGTTACTTATGGCTACACCTTC. Translating it yields CASSEQPRTVTYGYTF.

The V and J genes are TRBV5-1 and TRBJ1-4; the match to TRBD1 covers 8 bases. The CDR3 has 16 amino acids. The V gene end was trimmed by 3 bases and the J gene end by 2 bases; junction bases not matched to a gene: 6. Germline V CDR1 and CDR2: SGHRS, YFSETQ. Here the CDR3 DNA reads TGCGCCAGCAGCTCGGGCAGGGGGCGTACTAATGAAAAACTGTTTTTT. It specifies CASSSGRGRTNEKLFF.

This clone has more than one count but fewer than ten. This chain joins TRBV4-3 and TRBJ2-7; D possibly corresponds to TRBD2 (5 bases). With 0 bases removed from V and 3 bases from J, the gap between germline ends came to 18 bases. Germline CDR1 is LGHNA and CDR2 is YSLEER. CDR3 size: 17 residues. The DNA for the CDR3 is TGCGCCAGCAGCCAAGAAGCGGTAGCAGGAAATGACTACGAGCAGTACTTC. Its translation is CASSQEAVAGNDYEQYF.

This clone showed up just a few times. This chain uses TRBV6-5 with TRBJ1-2; 8 bases agree with TRBD1. Trimming cost V 4 bases and J 7 bases; bases outside gene matches: 14. The germline CDR1 and CDR2 sequences are MNHEY and SVGAGI. CDR3 size: 16 residues. The CDR3 region has the DNA TGTGCCAGCAGTTCTGAAATGACAGGGGCCATGGGTGGCTACACCTTC. Amino acid sequence: CASSSEMTGAMGGYTF.

The rearrangement uses TRBV28 and TRBJ2-3, with a tentative D call TRBD2 (7 bases). Trimming cost V 6 bases and J 5 bases, with 12 bases left between them. There are 13 residues in the CDR3. The germline V gene has CDR1 MDHEN and CDR2 SYDVKM. The CDR3 DNA is TGTGCCAGCAGGAGGGGGGGAGGAGATACGCAGTATTTT. This gives the protein CASRRGGGDTQYF.

J is TRBJ1-6 and V is TRBV7-8, with D unresolved. Germline CDR1 SGHVS, CDR2 FQNEAQ. The CDR3 sequence is 12 residues long. Trimming pared 1 base from V and 10 bases from J, leaving 5 bases between. CDR3: CASSLDGSPLHF. The CDR3 DNA reads TGTGCCAGCAGCTTAGATGGCTCACCCCTCCACTTT.

Concerning this clone itself: Germline is not matched at one junction end, which may reflect a read error. The CDR3 is CASSFQGGEGNAEAFF. CDR3 coding DNA: TGCGCCAGCAGCTTTCAGGGCGGGGAGGGGAACGCTGAAGCTTTCTTT. The chain recombines TRBV5-1 with TRBJ1-1; a weak D match, TRBD1 (5 bases). The CDR3 is 16 amino acids. The germline V gene encodes CDR1 SGHRS and CDR2 YFSETQ.

This clone was recorded only once. This chain uses TRBV19 with TRBJ2-2, with D maybe TRBD1 (6 bases). Germline V gene sequence: CDR1 LNHDA, CDR2 SQIVND (reference sequence). V was pared by 5 bases and J by 2 bases, with 12 bases between. The CDR3 covers 15 residues. The CDR3 reads CASSWTALNTGELFF. CDR3 nucleotides: TGTGCCAGTAGTTGGACAGCTTTAAACACCGGGGAGCTGTTTTTT. The whole variable domain, remainder taken from reference TRBV19 and TRBJ2-2, is DGGITQSPKYLFRKEGQNVTLSCEQNLNHDAMYWYRQDPGQGLRLIYYSQIVNDFQKGDIAEGYSVSREKKESFPLTVTSAQKNPTAFYLCASSWTALNTGELFFGEGSRLTVL.

The table lists this clone with a count of one. The genes are TRBV15 and TRBJ2-7; no clear D gene. The CDR3 contains 12 residues. With 3 bases removed from V and 2 bases from J, the gap between germline ends came to 5 bases. Germline values: CDR1 LNHNV, CDR2 YYDKDF (reference sequence). CDR3 in DNA: TGTGCCACCAGCAGGGCAACCTACGAGCAGTACTTC. Translating it yields CATSRATYEQYF.

Notes on this clone: One end of the junction is discordant with germline, which a read error may explain. The chain is built from TRBV5-1 and TRBJ1-5, with D perhaps matching TRBD1 (5 bases). There are 19 residues in the CDR3. The V gene's germline CDR1 is SGHRS and CDR2 YFSETQ. The CDR3 is CASGFMRGLGRVINQPQHF. DNA for the CDR3: TGCGCCAGCGGCTTTATGAGGGGACTCGGGAGGGTGATCAATCAGCCCCAGCATTTT.

CDR3 nucleotides: TGTGCCAGCAGTCGGGACTTTGGCCGCGCTTTCTTT. It codes for CASSRDFGRAFF. The V call is TRBV2, the J call TRBJ1-1, with D tentatively TRBD1 (5 bases). The length of the CDR3 is 12 residues. From germline, CDR1 is SNHLY and CDR2 FYNNEI. V was pared by 5 bases and J by 11 bases, with 15 bases between.